This T cell receptor (beta chain) emerged from a study of blood T cell repertoires in COVID-19. The overall study: COVID-19 samples, acute and convalescent, were from the United States, Italy and Spain.

Seattle-derived patients entered the study during active infection and were followed longitudinally. This clone was seen only a few times. Sequencing used immunoSEQ multiplex PCR; TCRdb keeps in-frame clones, though not all of them. Found here are about 180,000 clones, about 87% of them singletons; the top ten hold around 12%. This CDR3 comprises 13 residues. Germline-derived CDR1 and CDR2 are SGHDT and YYEEEE. The ends lost 4 bases at V and 8 bases at J; junction bases unmatched: 5. The source material was peripheral blood. The sequence was obtained from a woman between 65 and 79 years old with COVID-19, enrolled during active disease. The chain links TRBV5-6 to TRBJ1-2, with TRBD1 identical over 10 bases. CDR3 nucleotides: TGTGCCAGCAGCGCCCGGGACAGGGGAGGCTACACCTTC. Its translation is CASSARDRGGYTF. Full variable domain (missing parts from reference TRBV5-6 and TRBJ1-2): DAGVTQSPTHLIKTRGQQVTLRCSPKSGHDTVSWYQQALGQGPQFIFQYYEEEERQRGNFPDRFSGHQFPNYSSELNVNALLLGDSALYLCASSARDRGGYTFGSGTRLTVV.